One T cell receptor beta chain is described in this entry. The sample originates from a study of blood T cell repertoires in COVID-19. In the study overall: PBMCs, B-cell-depleted T cells, or T cells were the source of the cDNA or gDNA that made up the material.

Germline CDR1 SGHVS, CDR2 FQNEAQ. V lost 5 bases, J lost 4 bases, and 7 bases stayed unmatched. The CDR3 is 15 residues long. Participant-reported clinical history was the basis for cohort assignment. As processed by the authors: Reference gene primer amplification yielded estimated nucleated cell counts. Here immunoSEQ multiplex PCR was the method, and the copy in TCRdb shows in-frame clones only, minus some. The DNA gave D and trimming, while V, J and clone size come from that table. This sample has 300,000 to 500,000 clones; around 87% occur once, and the top ten carry 0.95% to 1%. The source is a woman under 40 with acute COVID-19. This chain joins TRBV7-8 and TRBJ1-1; 10 positions match TRBD1. The sequencing input was PBMCs or T cells enriched from blood (not recorded which). The CDR3, as DNA: TGTGCCAGCAGCACCCCCGACAGGGGGCTCACTGAAGCTTTCTTT. Its protein is CASSTPDRGLTEAFF.